Listed here are 21 T cell receptor beta chains from one sample, sequenced in a study of T cells in Graves' hyperthyroidism and ophthalmopathy. Amplification of TCR beta CDR3 regions was performed using RNA transcripts as template. Researchers ran a first-round RT-PCR on the TCR CDR3 using the HTBI primer set. One entry per CDR3 protein results from TCRdb running MiXCR on the multiplex PCR reads. This table holds 500,000 to 600,000 distinct CDR3 sequences, 15% to 20% found once. Input material: blood. These receptors originate from a man between 35 and 55 years old with Graves' ophthalmopathy.

This chain joins TRBV19 and TRBJ2-7; D gene ambiguous. V was pared by 2 bases and J by 4 bases, with 12 bases between. CDR1 and CDR2 (germline): LNHDA, SQIVND (reference sequence). The CDR3 loop spans 14 amino acids. CDR3 protein: CASSIYKGTYEQYF. The CDR3 DNA reads as TGTGCCAGTAGTATATATAAGGGTACGTACGAGCAGTACTTC.

This clonotype was recorded many times. The V call is TRBV28, the J call TRBJ1-1, with D hard to call. Trimming shortened V by 6 bases and J by 0 bases, and 14 bases separated the two germline ends. Germline V gene lookup returns CDR1 MDHEN and CDR2 SYDVKM. The CDR3 has 15 amino acids. Written as DNA, the CDR3 is TGTGCCAGCAGCACGCTACGGACGGTGAACACTGAAGCTTTCTTT. This sequence encodes CASSTLRTVNTEAFF.

This chain joins TRBV18 and TRBJ2-2; D might be TRBD2 (6 bases). This CDR3 comprises 15 residues. Germline CDR1 KGHSH, CDR2 LQKENI. V was clipped by 6 bases and J by 1 base, with 12 bases between them. The CDR3 DNA reads TGTGCCAGCTCCGGCGGAGGGGTGAACACCGGGGAGCTGTTTTTT. Residues: CASSGGGVNTGELFF.

This clonotype was recorded many times. This chain links TRBV7-8 with TRBJ1-5; no reliable D call. Trimming cost V 1 base and J 5 bases, with 9 bases left between them. Germline V lookup: CDR1 SGHVS, CDR2 FQNEAQ. CDR3 length: 14 amino acids. The DNA of the CDR3 is TGTGCCAGCAGCTTAGGTGGGAATTATCAGCCCCAGCATTTT. Translated, it gives CASSLGGNYQPQHF.

This clonotype was recorded many times. The rearrangement joins TRBV11-2 to TRBJ1-1; TRBD1 might be the D (6 bases). Germline V gene lookup returns CDR1 SGHAT and CDR2 FQNNGV. The CDR3 runs to 15 residues. V dropped 1 base and J dropped 1 base, with 10 bases sitting between them. Written as DNA, the CDR3 is TGTGCCAGCAGCTTAGGTCCAGGGGCGAACACTGAAGCTTTCTTT. Amino acids: CASSLGPGANTEAFF.

For the CDR3, the DNA is TGCAGCGTTGAAGATCCGGGCCCCGGAGGCGCAGATACGCAGTATTTT. As protein: CSVEDPGPGGADTQYF. The J gene is TRBJ2-3, the V gene TRBV29-1; D is possibly TRBD2 (5 bases). Germline V gene data show CDR1 as SQVTM and CDR2 as ANQGSEA. The CDR3 totals 16 residues. Deletions cut 0 bases from V and 4 bases from J, with 17 bases between.

This clonotype was detected ten times or more. The chain joins TRBV12-3 or TRBV12-4 to TRBJ2-3, with TRBD2 matching over 9 bases. The CDR3 is 16 residues long. With V trimmed by 4 bases and J by 3 bases, 8 bases remained unmatched. This CDR3 is CASSSPAGGQTDTQYF. The CDR3 nucleotides are TGTGCCAGCAGTTCTCCGGCGGGGGGGCAAACAGATACGCAGTATTTT.

This clonotype occurred once. Being one base from a much bigger clone, this may be a read error. The V and J genes are TRBV12-3 or TRBV12-4 and TRBJ2-3, with TRBD2 matching 11 bases. The CDR3 loop spans 17 amino acids. The CDR3 region is CASSPSGTSGSTNTQYF. The CDR3 region has the DNA TGTGCCAGCAGCCCCTCCGGGACTAGCGGCAGCACAAATACGCAGTATTTT.

The chain combines TRBV24-1 with TRBJ2-3; D unresolved. Germline V gene lookup returns CDR1 KGHDR and CDR2 SFDVKD. Trimming removed 3 bases from V and 6 bases from J, with 3 bases in between. The length of the CDR3 is 11 residues. The CDR3 is CATSDVDTQYF. The CDR3 bases are TGTGCCACCAGTGATGTGGATACGCAGTATTTT.

The gene calls are TRBV5-1 and TRBJ2-5; 13 bases align to TRBD2. The trim removed 4 bases at V and 4 bases at J, leaving 10 bases unmatched. This CDR3 spans 17 amino acids. Per the germline V gene, CDR1 is SGHRS and CDR2 is YFSETQ. CDR3 nucleotide sequence: TGCGCCAGCAGCCCCGGGACTAGCGGGGAGGAGGGAGAGACCCAGTACTTC. Protein product: CASSPGTSGEEGETQYF.

The rearrangement uses TRBV5-4 and TRBJ2-1, with 12 bases aligning to TRBD2. Germline values: CDR1 SGHNT, CDR2 YYREEE (reference sequence). This CDR3 spans 16 amino acids. After removal of 0 bases from V and 7 bases from J, the junction contained 5 bases not matched to a gene. CDR3 residues: CASSLGGLAGTNEQFF. CDR3 nucleotide sequence: TGTGCCAGCAGCTTGGGAGGACTAGCGGGGACTAATGAGCAGTTCTTC.

V and J are TRBV14 and TRBJ2-2; D remains ambiguous. Per the germline V gene, CDR1 is SGHDN and CDR2 is FVKESK. Between the trimmed V and J ends, which lost 2 bases and 6 bases, there was a span of 10 bases. The CDR3 spans 14 residues. CDR3 loop: CASSQSIVPGELFF. DNA for the CDR3: TGTGCCAGCAGCCAATCTATTGTTCCCGGGGAGCTGTTTTTT.

In this sample, this clonotype turned up many times. The rearrangement uses TRBV20-1 and TRBJ1-1; TRBD1 aligns across 8 bases. This CDR3 has 14 amino acids. Germline CDR1 reads DFQATT; CDR2 reads SNEGSKA (reference sequence). J gave up 5 bases and V 5 bases, and 10 bases lay outside the gene matches. The CDR3: CSALEETGVTEAFF. The DNA of the CDR3 is TGCAGTGCTCTTGAAGAGACAGGGGTAACTGAAGCTTTCTTT.

The CDR3 region has the DNA TGTGCCAGCAGCTCAACAGCGGCTGTGGCCGGGGAGCTGTTTTTT. This sequence encodes CASSSTAAVAGELFF. The gene calls are TRBV7-9 and TRBJ2-2; a possible D gene is TRBD2 (5 bases). This CDR3 contains 15 residues. V lost 4 bases to trimming and J lost 6 bases, with 15 bases between them. Germline V lookup: CDR1 SEHNR, CDR2 FQNEAQ (reference sequence).

This CDR3 reads CASSQVWTGPYEQYF. The CDR3 bases are TGCGCCAGCAGCCAAGTGTGGACAGGGCCCTACGAGCAGTACTTC. This rearrangement joins TRBV4-3 to TRBJ2-7, with TRBD1 identical over 8 bases. This CDR3 contains 15 residues. The junction had 4 bases not matched to a gene; V was cut back by 1 base and J by 2 bases. Per the germline V gene, CDR1 is LGHNA and CDR2 is YSLEER.

This clonotype was seen more than once but under ten times. CDR3 protein: CASSLAPGGGEKLFF. DNA of the CDR3: TGCGCCAGCAGCTTGGCACCGGGGGGCGGTGAAAAACTGTTTTTT. The chain links TRBV5-1 to TRBJ1-4; a weak D match, TRBD1 (6 bases). V was cut by 0 bases and J by 7 bases, with 13 bases left in between. This CDR3 has 15 amino acids. Germline CDR1 is SGHRS and CDR2 is YFSETQ.

V usage is TRBV6-1 and J usage is TRBJ1-3; D is unresolved. The CDR3 is 13 residues long. CDR1 MNHNS and CDR2 SASEGT come from the germline V gene. Between the trimmed V and J ends, which lost 8 bases and 4 bases, there was a span of 12 bases. CDR3 region: CASGSAAGNTIYF. Written as DNA, the CDR3 is TGTGCCAGCGGATCGGCAGCGGGAAACACCATATATTTT.

This clonotype was recorded many times. The chain joins TRBV11-2 to TRBJ1-1; perhaps TRBD1 as D (5 bases). V was trimmed by 4 bases and J by 0 bases, leaving 15 bases between them. CDR1 is SGHAT and CDR2 is FQNNGV in the germline V gene. The CDR3 contains 16 residues. CDR3: CASSSGRTSMNTEAFF. The CDR3 DNA reads as TGTGCCAGCAGCTCAGGACGGACAAGCATGAACACTGAAGCTTTCTTT.

There are many counts of this clonotype. The rearrangement joins TRBV9 to TRBJ1-4, with D unresolved. The CDR3 has 14 residues. Germline CDR1 and CDR2: SGDLS and YYNGEE. Trimming took 0 bases from V and 6 from J, leaving 9 bases between them. The DNA for the CDR3 is TGTGCCAGCAGCGTAGAGCTGGGCGATGAAAAACTGTTTTTT. Protein sequence: CASSVELGDEKLFF.

V gene TRBV7-9 combines with J gene TRBJ2-1; the match to TRBD1 covers 7 bases. J gave up 7 bases and V 3 bases, and 12 bases lay outside the gene matches. Germline assignment: CDR1 SEHNR and CDR2 FQNEAQ (reference sequence). The CDR3 runs 16 residues. The CDR3 sequence: CASSFPSGQSQNEQFF. Written as DNA, the CDR3 is TGTGCCAGCAGCTTCCCTTCGGGACAGTCTCAGAATGAGCAGTTCTTC.

V and J are TRBV12-3 or TRBV12-4 and TRBJ2-6, with TRBD1 matching over 7 bases. Trimming at V came to 2 bases and at J to 4 bases, leaving 5 bases not matched to a gene. This CDR3 has 16 residues. The CDR3 DNA reads as TGTGCCAGCAGTTTATTGACAGGGCTGGGGGCCAACGTCCTGACTTTC. It codes for CASSLLTGLGANVLTF.